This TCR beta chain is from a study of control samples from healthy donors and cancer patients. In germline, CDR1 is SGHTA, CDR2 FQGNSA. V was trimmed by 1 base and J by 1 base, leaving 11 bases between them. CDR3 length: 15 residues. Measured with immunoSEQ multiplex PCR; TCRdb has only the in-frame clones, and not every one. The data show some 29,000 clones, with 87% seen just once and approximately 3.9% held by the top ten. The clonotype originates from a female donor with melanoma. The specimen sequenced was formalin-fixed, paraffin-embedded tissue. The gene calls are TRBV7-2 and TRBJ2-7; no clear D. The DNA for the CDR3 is TGTGCCAGCAGCTTAGGGGGATCCCGTTCCTACGAGCAGTACTTC. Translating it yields CASSLGGSRSYEQYF.